The 16 T cell receptor beta chains presented below share a single source sample, sequenced in a study of T cells after yellow fever vaccination. TCRdb re-derived calls from the 5' RACE reads in MiXCR, one entry per CDR3 protein. The data contain approximately 260,000 distinct CDR3 sequences, around 5.3% of them singletons. Sequenced material: CD4+ T cells sorted from PBMCs, taken on the day of the yellow fever booster vaccination. The receptors shown here come from a young man who received the YFV17D yellow fever vaccine.

J is TRBJ2-3 and V is TRBV14, with 9 bases fitting TRBD2. Germline V gene data show CDR1 as SGHDN and CDR2 as FVKESK. V shed 1 base, J shed 6 bases, and the junction held 8 bases outside the gene matches. The CDR3 is made up of 16 amino acids. The CDR3 DNA reads as TGTGCCAGCAGCCAAGTCGCCCAGCGGGGGGTTGATACGCAGTATTTT. Translation gives CASSQVAQRGVDTQYF.

The V gene is TRBV27, the J gene TRBJ2-3; perhaps TRBD2 as D (6 bases). The CDR3 consists of 14 residues. The V end lost 2 bases, the J end lost 5 bases, and 11 bases lay between the germline ends. The germline V gene has CDR1 MNHEY and CDR2 SMNVEV (reference sequence). The CDR3, as DNA: TGTGCCAGCAGTTTAGCGGGGAGTGGAGATACGCAGTATTTT. This sequence encodes CASSLAGSGDTQYF.

This clonotype has a handful of counts. This rearrangement joins TRBV7-8 to TRBJ1-5, with a possible D match to TRBD1 (6 bases). Trimming stripped 3 bases from V and 6 bases from J, with 12 bases between. The CDR3 is made up of 14 amino acids. Germline CDR1 and CDR2: SGHVS and FQNEAQ. Written as DNA, the CDR3 is TGTGCCAGCAGCTTCGGACAGAACGCTCAGCCCCAGCATTTT. This translates into CASSFGQNAQPQHF.

This clonotype was found a few times. The chain recombines TRBV5-1 with TRBJ2-3, with D possibly being TRBD2 (7 bases). The germline CDR1 and CDR2 sequences are SGHRS and YFSETQ. V was shortened by 2 bases and J by 3 bases, with 13 bases between the two germline ends. The CDR3 spans 15 residues. The CDR3 loop is CASSLQGSGTDTQYF. CDR3 coding DNA: TGCGCCAGCAGCTTACAGGGTAGCGGGACAGATACGCAGTATTTT.

This sequence joins TRBV12-3 or TRBV12-4 and TRBJ2-1, with D possibly being TRBD1 (6 bases). This CDR3 region has 16 residues. Trimming stripped 10 bases from V and 0 bases from J, with 19 bases between. Here the CDR3 DNA reads TGTGCCATCCAGGGGCGGCAGCAAAGCTCCTACAATGAGCAGTTCTTC. It codes for CAIQGRQQSSYNEQFF.

V and J are TRBV7-2 and TRBJ1-2, with TRBD1 matching over 9 bases. V was clipped by 6 bases and J by 6 bases; unmatched bases: 11. Per germline, CDR1 SGHTA and CDR2 FQGNSA. The CDR3 is 15 amino acids. CDR3 nucleotides: TGTGCCAGCAGAGGTCCCGGGACAGGGCCCCATGGCTACACCTTC. Its translation is CASRGPGTGPHGYTF.

The V gene is TRBV5-4, the J gene TRBJ2-2, with 7 positions matching TRBD2. CDR1 and CDR2 (germline): SGHNT, YYREEE (reference sequence). J was trimmed by 6 bases and V by 4 bases; bases with no gene match: 9. The CDR3 totals 15 residues. The CDR3 reads CASSRGGMEAGELFF. The CDR3, as DNA: TGTGCCAGCAGCCGCGGGGGAATGGAGGCCGGGGAGCTGTTTTTT.

This clonotype was recorded at least ten times. This chain connects TRBV15 to TRBJ1-5; perhaps TRBD1 as D (5 bases). The V end was cut by 11 bases, the J end by 0 bases, with 8 bases between. CDR1 is LNHNV and CDR2 is YYDKDF in the germline V gene (reference sequence). The CDR3 is made up of 12 amino acids. The CDR3: CAVGLSNQPQHF. The CDR3 nucleotides are TGTGCCGTGGGACTTAGCAATCAGCCCCAGCATTTT.

J is TRBJ2-3 and V is TRBV7-3; TRBD2 is a possible D gene (6 bases). CDR3 length: 15 amino acids. Trimming took 2 bases from V and 1 from J, leaving 10 bases between them. Germline V lookup: CDR1 SGHTA, CDR2 FQGTGA. The CDR3: CASSLAAGRTDTQYF. As DNA, the CDR3 is TGTGCCAGCAGCTTAGCGGCGGGACGCACAGATACGCAGTATTTT.

This clonotype was recorded at least ten times. The chain has TRBV12-3 or TRBV12-4 and TRBJ1-6; D uncertain. Trimming removed 3 bases from V and 8 bases from J, with 5 bases in between. The CDR3 has 12 residues. The CDR3 loop is CASSLDYSPLHF. The CDR3 DNA is TGTGCCAGCAGTTTGGACTATTCACCCCTCCACTTT.

This clonotype was detected only a few times. The rearrangement uses TRBV6-5 and TRBJ2-7, with TRBD2 matching 7 bases. In germline, CDR1 is MNHEY, CDR2 SVGAGI. The CDR3 length is 16 residues. Trimming at V came to 2 bases and at J to 1 base, leaving 8 bases not matched to a gene. The CDR3 protein is CASSYGLAVYSYEQYF. The CDR3, as DNA: TGTGCCAGCAGTTACGGGCTAGCGGTTTATTCCTACGAGCAGTACTTC.

This clonotype was seen repeatedly, ten times or more. The V and J genes are TRBV25-1 and TRBJ1-2; weak D call: TRBD1 (5 bases). From germline, CDR1 is MGHDK and CDR2 SYGVNS. V dropped 4 bases and J dropped 3 bases, with 12 bases sitting between them. The CDR3 runs 14 residues. In DNA form, the CDR3 reads TGTGCCAGCAGTGGCCCGGGGACCGACTATGGCTACACCTTC. Protein sequence: CASSGPGTDYGYTF.

This chain uses TRBV5-1 with TRBJ2-7; 7 bases are a match to TRBD1. The junction had 5 bases not matched to a gene; V was cut back by 0 bases and J by 2 bases. The CDR3 has 15 amino acids. Germline loops: CDR1 SGHRS, CDR2 YFSETQ. The CDR3 nucleotides are TGCGCCAGCAGCTTGGCTCCGGGACAGACCTACGAGCAGTACTTC. This gives the protein CASSLAPGQTYEQYF.

The rearrangement uses TRBV5-6 and TRBJ1-6; D is possibly TRBD1 (5 bases). V was shortened by 3 bases and J by 9 bases, with 13 bases between the two germline ends. CDR3 size: 14 residues. Germline V gives CDR1 SGHDT, CDR2 YYEEEE. The CDR3 region is CASSWDSGGSPLHF. CDR3 sequence (DNA): TGTGCCAGCAGCTGGGACTCCGGGGGTTCACCCCTCCACTTT.

The chain's CDR3 is CASSPGWGETQYF. The CDR3 bases are TGTGCCAGCTCACCGGGTTGGGGAGAGACCCAGTACTTC. J is TRBJ2-5 and V is TRBV18, with D uncertain. CDR1 KGHSH and CDR2 LQKENI come from the germline V gene. V shed 3 bases and J shed 4 bases, with 9 bases lying between them. This CDR3 region has 13 residues.

This clonotype has a count of ten or more. The rearrangement uses TRBV15 and TRBJ2-7; unclear D gene. The CDR3 is 15 amino acids. Germline CDR1 and CDR2: LNHNV and YYDKDF (reference sequence). V gave up 0 bases and J gave up 0 bases, with 9 bases separating them. This CDR3 reads CATSRDGLASYEQYV. The CDR3 DNA reads TGTGCCACCAGCAGAGATGGGTTAGCCTCCTACGAGCAGTACGTC.